The clone carrying this TCR beta chain was picked up one time. Its antigen is as yet unknown. These data originate in a study of cytomegalovirus exposure and HLA in healthy donors. Overall study results and limits: Accurate prediction of most subjects' HLA-A and HLA-B alleles from TCR beta sequences was reported. Among TCR beta chains, those listed as cytomegalovirus-associated numbered over 150.

Both 60 Vbeta primers and 13 Jbeta primers went into the PCR. The data were produced by immunoSEQ multiplex PCR, yet TCRdb's version contains in-frame clones alone and is incomplete. The sample records roughly 100,000 clones, roughly 80% being singletons. This receptor was identified in a woman in her sixties or seventies in good health and CMV-seronegative. The sample comprised PBMCs.

DNA for the CDR3: TGTGCCAGCAGTTTATCCGGGGGGACTAGCGGGAGGGTTGCAGATACGCAGTATTTT. It is translated as CASSLSGGTSGRVADTQYF. V usage is TRBV27 and J usage is TRBJ2-3, with 16 bases lining up with TRBD2. This CDR3 contains 19 residues. The J segment lost 4 bases and the V segment lost 0 bases, leaving 7 bases of the junction unmatched. Germline CDR1 is MNHEY and CDR2 is SMNVEV (reference sequence).